This T cell receptor beta chain comes out of a study of CD8 T cells in Susac syndrome. For the study at large: Active disease was present in about six of the sequenced Susac syndrome patients, and remission in fewer than ten.

It was with random hexamers that about 0.45 to 1 ug RNA was reverse transcribed. Amplification of TCR beta CDR3 spanned 54 Vbeta and 13 Jbeta via immunoSEQ multiplex PCR. TCRdb analysed the immunoSEQ multiplex PCR reads with MiXCR anew, one entry per CDR3 protein. The sample records roughly 150,000 distinct CDR3 sequences, approximately 95% being singletons. In blood CD8+ and CD4+ T cells, TCR beta underwent sequencing. CD8+ and CD4+ T cells were negatively isolated; TEMRA cells were FACS-enriched. J was trimmed by 3 bases and V by 5 bases; bases with no gene match: 5. The CDR3 runs 15 residues. CDR1 is DFQATT, CDR2 SNEGSKA, per germline (reference sequence).

The TCR was taken from a human donor with Susac syndrome. The source material was CD4+ T cells from PBMCs. The chain is built from TRBV20-1 and TRBJ2-3; 13 nucleotides match TRBD2. CDR3 protein: CSAPGLAGLTDTQYF. The CDR3 DNA reads as TGCAGTGCTCCGGGACTAGCGGGGCTTACAGATACGCAGTATTTT.